The entry below gives a single T cell receptor beta chain sequence along with its context. Germline lookup yields CDR1 SEHNR and CDR2 FQNEAQ (reference sequence). V gave up 4 bases and J gave up 3 bases; unmatched junction bases: 6. The CDR3 totals 15 residues. Repertoires were generated with immunoSEQ multiplex PCR, while TCRdb's copy carries only in-frame clones and drops some. The data contain under 170,000 clones, roughly 94% of them seen just once; the ten biggest clones take up 1.3%. This sample is drawn from a study of T cell responses to AZD1222 COVID-19 vaccine. V gene TRBV7-9 combines with J gene TRBJ1-1, with 9 bases matching TRBD1. Sample: peripheral blood, taken on day 0 of AZD1222 vaccination. The sequence was obtained from an adult in good health. The chain's CDR3 is CASSYVQGAHTEAFF. CDR3 bases: TGTGCCAGCAGCTACGTACAGGGGGCGCACACTGAAGCTTTCTTT. Looking up the rest from reference TRBV7-9 and TRBJ1-1 gives the full variable domain: DTGVSQNPRHKITKRGQNVTFRCDPISEHNRLYWYRQTLGQGPEFLTYFQNEAQLEKSRLLSDRFSAERPKGSFSTLEIQRTEQGDSAMYLCASSYVQGAHTEAFFGQGTRLTVV.